This T cell receptor (beta chain) was profiled in a study of blood T cell repertoires in COVID-19. Across the whole study: There were acute and convalescent COVID-19 samples, and they came from the United States, Italy and Spain. PBMCs, B-cell-depleted T cells, or T cells provided the cDNA or gDNA that made up the material.

The CDR3 length is 12 residues. Germline V gene lookup returns CDR1 DFQATT and CDR2 SNEGSKA (reference sequence). Trimming took off 5 bases at V and 6 bases at J, with 11 bases between the two ends. In the authors' methods: Estimated nucleated cell counts came from reference gene primer amplification. Repertoires were generated with immunoSEQ multiplex PCR, while TCRdb's copy carries only in-frame clones and drops some. V and J calls and clone size follow that table, whereas D and trimming were derived from the DNA. The sample shows 110,000 to 150,000 clones, 70% to 90% of them seen only once. This TCR was recovered from a man aged 45-60 years with acute or convalescent COVID-19. The chain employs TRBV20-1 and TRBJ1-5; unclear D gene. The sequencing sample was made of peripheral blood. This chain's CDR3 is CSAGDRFQPQHF. DNA for the CDR3: TGCAGTGCTGGTGATCGGTTTCAGCCCCAGCATTTT.